At least ten counts were recorded for the clone carrying this T cell receptor beta chain. Its specificity is unknown. The data were obtained in a study of Graves' ophthalmopathy and Graves' hyperthyroidism. About the research overall: No treatment had been given when peripheral blood was collected at initial diagnosis. Study-level findings and limits: Blood was where most expanded thyroid clonotypes above 0.001 frequency also turned up.

V was shortened by 0 bases and J by 2 bases, with 17 bases between the two germline ends. The CDR3 runs 18 residues. The germline V gene has CDR1 LGHNA and CDR2 YSLEER. Aged 18 to 65, hyperthyroidism patients had been newly diagnosed, with under 2 months' duration. Someone took the PBMCs out of around 10 ml of fresh peripheral blood. Investigators amplified TCR beta CDR3 regions from RNA transcripts. After a first-round RT-PCR with HTBI primers, a second-round multiplex PCR was run. Via MiXCR, TCRdb re-called the multiplex PCR reads, giving one row per CDR3 protein. The repertoire holds roughly 350,000 distinct CDR3 sequences, with about a sixth as singletons.

The rearrangement uses TRBV4-3 and TRBJ1-5, with D unclear. Input material: peripheral blood. The source is an adult woman with stable Graves' hyperthyroidism. Here the CDR3 reads CASSQDLALGSGNQPQHF. CDR3 coding DNA: TGCGCCAGCAGCCAAGATCTGGCTTTGGGGTCGGGCAATCAGCCCCAGCATTTT.